Listed here is a single T cell receptor beta chain. One entry per CDR3 protein results from TCRdb running MiXCR on the 5' RACE reads. The data show tens of thousands of distinct CDR3 sequences, over 13% seen once. This specimen comes from a study of early T cells in non-severe SARS-CoV-2 infection. Study overall: The input, bulk RNA from unsorted whole blood, was sequenced, and chains were unpaired.

Per germline, CDR1 ENHRY and CDR2 SYGVKD. The CDR3 loop spans 15 amino acids. Trimming pared 6 bases from V and 4 bases from J, leaving 19 bases between. V gene TRBV10-3 combines with J gene TRBJ2-7; D may be TRBD1 or TRBD2 (5 bases each). Sequencing was carried out using whole blood. The receptor's source is an adult who was a healthcare worker with PCR-confirmed SARS-CoV-2 infection or an uninfected control (not recorded which). CDR3 loop: CAIRLSPGPKYEQYF. CDR3 nucleotide sequence: TGTGCCATCAGACTATCTCCGGGACCAAAATACGAGCAGTACTTC.